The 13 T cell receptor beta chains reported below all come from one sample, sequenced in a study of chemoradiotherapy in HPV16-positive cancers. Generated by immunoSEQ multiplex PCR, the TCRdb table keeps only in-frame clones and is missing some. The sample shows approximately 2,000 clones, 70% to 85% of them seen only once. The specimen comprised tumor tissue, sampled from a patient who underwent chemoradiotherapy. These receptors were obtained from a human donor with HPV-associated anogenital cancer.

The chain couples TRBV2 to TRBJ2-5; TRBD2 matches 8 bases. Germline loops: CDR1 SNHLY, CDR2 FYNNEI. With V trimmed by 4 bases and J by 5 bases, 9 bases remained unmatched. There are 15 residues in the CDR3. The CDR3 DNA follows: TGTGCCAGCAGTGCTGGCCTGGGACTAGGGGAGACCCAGTACTTC. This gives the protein CASSAGLGLGETQYF.

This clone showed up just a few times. The DNA of the CDR3 is TGTGCCAGCAGCCCTCGGGGGCGCGAGTACGAGCAGTACTTC. Protein: CASSPRGREYEQYF. V usage is TRBV13 and J usage is TRBJ2-7; the D gene could be TRBD1 or TRBD2 (6 bases each). The CDR3 covers 14 residues. The germline V gene has CDR1 PRHDT and CDR2 FYEKMQ (reference sequence). V was pared by 5 bases and J by 4 bases, with 15 bases between.

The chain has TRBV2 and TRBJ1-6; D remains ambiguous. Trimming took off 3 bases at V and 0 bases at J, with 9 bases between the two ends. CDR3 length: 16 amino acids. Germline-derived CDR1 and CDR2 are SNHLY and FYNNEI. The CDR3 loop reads CASSDNQYSYNSPLHF. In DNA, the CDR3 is TGTGCCAGCAGTGACAACCAATACTCCTATAATTCACCCCTCCACTTT.

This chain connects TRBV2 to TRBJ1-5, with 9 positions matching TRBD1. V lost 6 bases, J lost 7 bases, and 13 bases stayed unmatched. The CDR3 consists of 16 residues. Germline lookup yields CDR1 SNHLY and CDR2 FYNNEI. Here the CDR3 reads CASRLDRDRVEQPQHF. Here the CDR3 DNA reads TGTGCCAGCAGACTGGACCGGGACAGGGTTGAACAGCCCCAGCATTTT.

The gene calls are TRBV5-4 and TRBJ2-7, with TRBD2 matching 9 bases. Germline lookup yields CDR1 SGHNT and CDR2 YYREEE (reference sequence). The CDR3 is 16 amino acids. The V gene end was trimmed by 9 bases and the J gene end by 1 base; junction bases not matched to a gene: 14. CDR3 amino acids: CATARGSGGRSYEQYF. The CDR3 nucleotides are TGTGCCACAGCGCGGGGGAGCGGGGGGAGATCCTACGAGCAGTACTTC.

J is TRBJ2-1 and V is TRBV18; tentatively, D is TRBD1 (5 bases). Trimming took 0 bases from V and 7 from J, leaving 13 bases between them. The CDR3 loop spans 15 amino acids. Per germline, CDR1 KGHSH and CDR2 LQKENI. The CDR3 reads CASSPPLRGGNEQFF. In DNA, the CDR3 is TGTGCCAGCTCACCACCGTTAAGGGGTGGGAATGAGCAGTTCTTC. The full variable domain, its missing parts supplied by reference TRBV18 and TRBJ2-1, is NAGVMQNPRHLVRRRGQEARLRCSPMKGHSHVYWYRQLPEEGLKFMVYLQKENIIDESGMPKERFSAEFPKEGPSILRIQQVVRGDSAAYFCASSPPLRGGNEQFFGPGTRLTVL.

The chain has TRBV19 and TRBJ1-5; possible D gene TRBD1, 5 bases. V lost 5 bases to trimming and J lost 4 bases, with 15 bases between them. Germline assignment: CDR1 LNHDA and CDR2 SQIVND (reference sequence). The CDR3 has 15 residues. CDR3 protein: CASSPPIRGNQPQHF. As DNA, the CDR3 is TGTGCCAGTAGTCCACCAATTCGGGGGAATCAGCCCCAGCATTTT.

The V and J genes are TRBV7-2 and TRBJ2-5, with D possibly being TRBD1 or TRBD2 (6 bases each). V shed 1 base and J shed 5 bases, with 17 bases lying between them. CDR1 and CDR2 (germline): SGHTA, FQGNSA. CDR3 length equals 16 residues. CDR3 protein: CASSLGGTLRRETQYF. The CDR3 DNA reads TGTGCCAGCAGCTTAGGCGGGACATTAAGGCGGGAGACCCAGTACTTC.

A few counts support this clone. CDR3 nucleotides: TGCGCCAGCAGCTTGGGACAGGGGGGGGAAAAACTGTTTTTT. Its protein product is CASSLGQGGEKLFF. The V gene is TRBV5-1, the J gene TRBJ1-4, with TRBD1 matching over 9 bases. The junction had 2 bases not matched to a gene; V was cut back by 0 bases and J by 8 bases. Germline assignment: CDR1 SGHRS and CDR2 YFSETQ. CDR3 size: 14 residues.

CDR3 sequence (DNA): TGCGCCAGCAGCCAAGTCACCGGACAGGGGAAGAAGATCTATGGCTACACCTTC. Translation gives CASSQVTGQGKKIYGYTF. The chain is built from TRBV4-3 and TRBJ1-2, with 9 bases lining up with TRBD1. CDR1 LGHNA and CDR2 YSLEER come from the germline V gene. This CDR3 contains 18 residues. J gave up 4 bases and V 1 base, and 13 bases lay outside the gene matches.

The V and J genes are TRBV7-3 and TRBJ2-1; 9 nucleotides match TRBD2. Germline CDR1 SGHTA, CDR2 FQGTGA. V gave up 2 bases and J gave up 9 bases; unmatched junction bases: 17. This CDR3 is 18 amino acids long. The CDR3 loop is CASSLDSASAGGGGEQFF. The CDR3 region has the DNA TGTGCCAGCAGCTTAGATAGTGCCTCCGCGGGAGGGGGTGGTGAGCAGTTCTTC.

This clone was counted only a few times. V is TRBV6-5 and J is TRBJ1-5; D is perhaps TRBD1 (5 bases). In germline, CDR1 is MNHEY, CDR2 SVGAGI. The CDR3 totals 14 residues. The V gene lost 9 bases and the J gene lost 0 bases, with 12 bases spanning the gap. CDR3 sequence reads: CASRGSYSNQPQHF. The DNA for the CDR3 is TGTGCCAGTCGGGGGTCCTATAGCAATCAGCCCCAGCATTTT.

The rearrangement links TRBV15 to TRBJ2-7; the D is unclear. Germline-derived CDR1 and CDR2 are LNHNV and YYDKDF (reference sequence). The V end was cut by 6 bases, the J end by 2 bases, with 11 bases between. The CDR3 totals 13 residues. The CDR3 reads CATRSGLPYEQYF. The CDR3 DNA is TGTGCCACCAGGAGTGGGCTACCCTACGAGCAGTACTTC.